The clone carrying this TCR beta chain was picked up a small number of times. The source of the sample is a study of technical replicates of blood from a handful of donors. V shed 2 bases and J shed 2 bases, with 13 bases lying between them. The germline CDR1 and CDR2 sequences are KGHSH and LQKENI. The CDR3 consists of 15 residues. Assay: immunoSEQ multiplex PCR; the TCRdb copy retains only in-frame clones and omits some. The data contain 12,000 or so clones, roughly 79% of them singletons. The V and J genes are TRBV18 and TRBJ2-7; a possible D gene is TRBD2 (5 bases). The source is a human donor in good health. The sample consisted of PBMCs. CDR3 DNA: TGTGCCAGCTCACCAGGCAGCGGAATTACCTACGAGCAGTACTTC. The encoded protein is CASSPGSGITYEQYF. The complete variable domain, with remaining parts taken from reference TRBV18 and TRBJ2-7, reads NAGVMQNPRHLVRRRGQEARLRCSPMKGHSHVYWYRQLPEEGLKFMVYLQKENIIDESGMPKERFSAEFPKEGPSILRIQQVVRGDSAAYFCASSPGSGITYEQYFGPGTRLTVT.